This T cell receptor (beta chain) was sequenced for a study of blood T cell repertoires in COVID-19. About the research overall: Samples came from the United States, Italy and Spain, spanning acute and convalescent COVID-19. PBMCs, B-cell-depleted T cells, or T cells were the source of the cDNA or gDNA that made up the material.

In the original processing: Researchers report that nucleated cell counts were estimated from reference gene primer amplification. The assay was immunoSEQ multiplex PCR, and TCRdb's table has in-frame clones only and misses some. Clone size and the V and J calls come from that table; the DNA yielded D and trimming. Altogether 140,000 to 150,000 clones are present, about 87% being singletons, with the ten largest covering about 40%. The junction had 4 bases not matched to a gene; V was cut back by 3 bases and J by 5 bases. Germline V gene lookup returns CDR1 SGHRS and CDR2 YFSETQ. The CDR3 has 14 amino acids.

This TCR derives from a human donor in a cohort sampled during active COVID-19. Material: peripheral blood. The chain recombines TRBV5-1 with TRBJ1-1, with 10 bases identical to TRBD1. In DNA form, the CDR3 reads TGCGCCAGCAGCTGGACAGGGGGTGGGACTGAAGCTTTCTTT. This gives the protein CASSWTGGGTEAFF.